This T cell receptor beta chain was retrieved from a study of graft-versus-host responses after intestinal transplantation. Study-level findings and limits: Recipient bone marrow held GvH clones, some seen earlier in ileum or blood.

V lost 2 bases to trimming and J lost 4 bases, with 20 bases between them. Germline V CDR1 and CDR2: MGHRA, YSYEKL. The CDR3 is 17 residues long. Details on this clone: Its antigen is unidentified.

Generated by immunoSEQ multiplex PCR, the TCRdb table keeps only in-frame clones and is missing some. Of approximately 15,000 clones listed, around 87% were seen once; the top ten hold 6% to 7%. The chain links TRBV4-1 to TRBJ2-5, with D possibly called TRBD1 or TRBD2 (5 bases each). The sample in question was bone marrow, obtained nearly 130 days after intestinal transplantation. This TCR derives from a human patient who received an intestinal transplant, so some T cells may come from the graft donor. CDR3: CASSQFPPGDDRETQYF. In nucleotides, the CDR3 is TGCGCCAGCAGCCAATTCCCTCCCGGGGATGACAGAGAGACCCAGTACTTC.